This T cell receptor beta chain was observed in a study of T cell changes during pregnancy in multiple sclerosis. TCRdb's table, derived via immunoSEQ multiplex PCR, lists solely in-frame clones and lacks some. Seen here are about 21,000 clones, roughly nine tenths observed once, and the top ten hold about 7.5%. V lost 7 bases and J lost 2, with 11 bases in between. The CDR3 is made up of 13 amino acids. Germline-derived CDR1 and CDR2 are MNHNS and SASEGT. The receptor was isolated from a female donor in good health, enrolled as a control in a pregnancy study. The source was CD8+ T cells from peripheral blood mononuclear cells, collected in the second trimester of pregnancy. The chain recombines TRBV6-1 with TRBJ1-2; D gene uncertain. The CDR3 region is CASTETGNYGYTF. DNA of the CDR3: TGTGCCAGCACTGAGACGGGGAACTATGGCTACACCTTC.